The text below deals with one T cell receptor (beta chain). The sample belongs to a study of blood T cell repertoires in COVID-19. Study overall: Sites across the United States, Italy and Spain contributed samples from acute and convalescent COVID-19.

Original processing notes: Estimation of nucleated cell counts was performed using reference gene primer amplification. Assay: immunoSEQ multiplex PCR; the TCRdb copy retains only in-frame clones and omits some. The V and J calls and clone size were taken over from that table, and D and trimming were inferred from the DNA. The sample has 300,000 to 350,000 clones; about 90% are singletons. Assignment of participants to cohorts was predicated upon participant-reported clinical history. Exposed participants encountered a COVID-19 case during the 2 weeks preceding study entry. Sequencing input: PBMCs or T cells enriched from blood (not recorded which). This TCR was sampled from a woman in her thirties who had been exposed to COVID-19.

CDR3 DNA: TGTGCCAGCAGTAGAGGAGGACAGAATACTGAAGCTTTCTTT. Its protein product is CASSRGGQNTEAFF. The gene calls are TRBV28 and TRBJ1-1, with D perhaps matching TRBD1 (6 bases). CDR1 is MDHEN, CDR2 SYDVKM, per germline. The V gene lost 5 bases and the J gene lost 5 bases, with 15 bases spanning the gap. CDR3 length equals 14 residues.